These 28 T cell receptor beta chains were sequenced from one sample in a study of T-cell memory formation after mild COVID-19. Via MiXCR, TCRdb re-called the 5' RACE reads, giving one row per CDR3 protein. In the table there are a few hundred thousand distinct CDR3 sequences, about 20% of which are singletons. The specimen sequenced was PBMCs or a T cell subset sorted from them (not recorded which). The receptor set was obtained from a man between 18 and 35 years old who had mild COVID-19 (a few samples of this study predate the infection). Cell type and time point are not known.

This clonotype was seen at least ten times. The V call is TRBV10-3, the J call TRBJ2-1, with a weak D call TRBD2 (5 bases). This CDR3 is 12 amino acids long. V gave up 2 bases and J gave up 9 bases, with 8 bases separating them. Germline assignment: CDR1 ENHRY and CDR2 SYGVKD. The CDR3 region is CAISETGVEQFF. CDR3 DNA: TGTGCCATCAGTGAGACCGGGGTTGAGCAGTTCTTC.

This clonotype is a singleton in its sample. V usage is TRBV5-1 and J usage is TRBJ1-4; 7 bases are shared with TRBD1. The CDR3 covers 15 residues. The junction had 2 bases not matched to a gene; V was cut back by 3 bases and J by 0 bases. Germline V gives CDR1 SGHRS, CDR2 YFSETQ. The DNA of the CDR3 is TGCGCCAGCAGCTGGGGGACAGCAACTAATGAAAAACTGTTTTTT. It translates to CASSWGTATNEKLFF.

This clonotype was detected many times. CDR3 DNA: TGTGCCAGCAGCTTATTCAGCGGGGGGGCAGATACGCAGTATTTT. As protein: CASSLFSGGADTQYF. The chain has TRBV7-2 and TRBJ2-3; 10 nucleotides match TRBD2. V lost 2 bases and J lost 4; bases outside the gene matches: 3. Germline CDR1 SGHTA, CDR2 FQGNSA. The CDR3 length is 15 residues.

The rearrangement joins TRBV6-1 to TRBJ1-4; 7 bases map to TRBD1. Germline loops: CDR1 MNHNS, CDR2 SASEGT. The CDR3 sequence is 12 residues long. The junction had 7 bases not matched to a gene; V was cut back by 8 bases and J by 10 bases. The CDR3 coding sequence is TGTGCCAGCCGAGGGGGCGAGGGAAAACTGTTTTTT. Translating gives CASRGGEGKLFF.

J is TRBJ2-7 and V is TRBV5-1; D uncertain. CDR1 is SGHRS and CDR2 is YFSETQ in the germline V gene. This CDR3 spans 12 amino acids. V was trimmed by 2 bases and J by 6 bases, leaving 9 bases between them. The CDR3 reads CASSLKATEQYF. The CDR3 coding sequence is TGCGCCAGCAGCTTAAAAGCTACCGAGCAGTACTTC.

There are many counts of this clonotype. V usage is TRBV28 and J usage is TRBJ1-5, with 9 bases aligning to TRBD1. J lost 4 bases, V lost 6 bases, and 4 bases had no gene match. The germline V gene has CDR1 MDHEN and CDR2 SYDVKM. The CDR3 totals 14 residues. CDR3 sequence reads: CASRAQGANQPQHF. The CDR3 bases are TGTGCCAGCAGAGCACAGGGGGCAAATCAGCCCCAGCATTTT.

The CDR3 loop reads CSGAQGYEKLFF. DNA for the CDR3: TGCAGTGGCGCACAGGGGTATGAAAAACTGTTTTTT. The chain employs TRBV20-1 and TRBJ1-4; 7 bases are shared with TRBD1. Unmatched junction bases numbered 5, after V lost 7 bases and J lost 6 bases. CDR3 size: 12 residues. In germline, CDR1 is DFQATT, CDR2 SNEGSKA (reference sequence).

This clonotype has just a few counts. The rearrangement joins TRBV6-5 to TRBJ2-7, with D tentatively TRBD2 (5 bases). This CDR3 is built from 12 residues. V lost 6 bases and J 4 bases, leaving 10 bases between the germline ends. Germline V gene data show CDR1 as MNHEY and CDR2 as SVGAGI. The CDR3 here is CASSPDWYEQYF. DNA for the CDR3: TGTGCCAGCAGCCCGGACTGGTACGAGCAGTACTTC.

The gene calls are TRBV6-2 or TRBV6-3 and TRBJ1-1, with no clear D. V gave up 7 bases and J gave up 3 bases, with 24 bases separating them. Germline V gene sequence: CDR1 MNHEY, CDR2 SVGEGT. This CDR3 region has 17 residues. CDR3 nucleotide sequence: TGTGCCAGCACCGCCGACATTTATGGGTTTGGTGACACTGAAGCTTTCTTT. It specifies CASTADIYGFGDTEAFF.

This chain connects TRBV7-2 to TRBJ2-1, with 11 bases aligning to TRBD2. The CDR3 covers 16 residues. Per germline, CDR1 SGHTA and CDR2 FQGNSA. Trimming cost V 5 bases and J 10 bases; bases outside gene matches: 13. CDR3 residues: CASSRIAGGPRSEQFF. CDR3 bases: TGTGCCAGCAGCCGTATAGCGGGGGGGCCCAGGTCCGAGCAGTTCTTC.

This clonotype showed up many times. The rearrangement joins TRBV28 to TRBJ1-6; no clear D. This CDR3 is built from 15 residues. Germline-derived CDR1 and CDR2 are MDHEN and SYDVKM. Trimming took 3 bases from V and 5 from J, leaving 11 bases between them. The CDR3 region is CASSFAGWDNSPLHF. As DNA, the CDR3 is TGTGCCAGCAGTTTCGCGGGTTGGGATAATTCACCCCTCCACTTT. Full variable domain (missing parts from reference TRBV28 and TRBJ1-6): DVKVTQSSRYLVKRTGEKVFLECVQDMDHENMFWYRQDPGLGLRLIYFSYDVKMKEKGDIPEGYSVSREKKERFSLILESASTNQTSMYLCASSFAGWDNSPLHFGNGTRLTVT.

This clonotype was recorded a few times. This chain uses TRBV6-5 with TRBJ1-1; TRBD1 might be the D (5 bases). Germline V gives CDR1 MNHEY, CDR2 SVGAGI. The CDR3 spans 15 residues. V gave up 5 bases and J gave up 4 bases, with 17 bases separating them. Here the CDR3 reads CASSARAAGGTEAFF. The CDR3, as DNA: TGTGCCAGCAGTGCCAGGGCGGCGGGCGGCACTGAAGCTTTCTTT.

This clonotype was recorded only once. The rearrangement uses TRBV7-2 and TRBJ2-5; possible D gene TRBD2, 5 bases. The CDR3 runs to 11 residues. V gave up 8 bases and J gave up 5 bases, with 9 bases separating them. Germline loops: CDR1 SGHTA, CDR2 FQGNSA. The CDR3 loop is CASAQRETQYF. In DNA form, the CDR3 reads TGTGCCAGCGCCCAGCGGGAGACCCAGTACTTC.

This clonotype has more than one count but fewer than ten. The chain joins TRBV28 to TRBJ2-1; tentatively, D is TRBD2 (6 bases). Looked up from germline, CDR1 is MDHEN and CDR2 is SYDVKM. This CDR3 is built from 12 residues. The germline V and J ends were trimmed by 3 bases and 9 bases, with 9 bases remaining between them. The CDR3 region is CASSFQGLEQFF. CDR3 nucleotide sequence: TGTGCCAGCAGTTTCCAGGGACTTGAGCAGTTCTTC.

This clonotype appeared many times. This chain joins TRBV9 and TRBJ2-5; 9 nucleotides match TRBD2. Germline V gene lookup returns CDR1 SGDLS and CDR2 YYNGEE. This CDR3 is 13 amino acids long. J gave up 7 bases and V 3 bases, and 4 bases lay outside the gene matches. CDR3 region: CASSEGLAVTQYF. The CDR3 nucleotides are TGTGCCAGCAGCGAGGGACTAGCCGTGACCCAGTACTTC. Variable domain in full (rest from reference TRBV9 and TRBJ2-5): DSGVTQTPKHLITATGQRVTLRCSPRSGDLSVYWYQQSLDQGLQFLIQYYNGEERAKGNILERFSAQQFPDLHSELNLSSLELGDSALYFCASSEGLAVTQYFGPGTRLLVL.

V is TRBV6-1 and J is TRBJ2-7; the D gene is possibly TRBD2 (7 bases). The CDR3 totals 15 residues. V was trimmed by 2 bases and J by 4 bases, leaving 15 bases between them. CDR1 and CDR2 from the germline V gene are MNHNS and SASEGT. In DNA, the CDR3 is TGTGCCAGCAGTGAAAGGGGGGGCCGGGGATACGAGCAGTACTTC. Its protein product is CASSERGGRGYEQYF.

This clonotype appeared a few times. This chain uses TRBV7-6 with TRBJ2-1; D uncertain. CDR3 length: 15 residues. V lost 0 bases and J lost 10, with 16 bases in between. Per the germline V gene, CDR1 is SGHVS and CDR2 is FNYEAQ. The DNA for the CDR3 is TGTGCCAGCAGCTTAGCGGCAGATTCAAGAGCGGAGCAGTTCTTC. It specifies CASSLAADSRAEQFF.

The chain carries TRBV12-3 or TRBV12-4 and TRBJ2-1, with 11 bases fitting TRBD2. The CDR3 spans 20 residues. V trimming: 1 base; J trimming: 0 bases; junction bases outside the gene matches: 11. The CDR3 DNA is TGTGCCAGCAGTTTAGAGGGGACTAGCGGCCTCCTCAGCTCCTACAATGAGCAGTTCTTC. It codes for CASSLEGTSGLLSSYNEQFF.

The table lists this clonotype with a count of one. The chain couples TRBV6-4 to TRBJ1-5; TRBD1 matches at 10 bases. CDR3 length equals 15 residues. J lost 5 bases, V lost 3 bases, and 4 bases had no gene match. Germline values: CDR1 MRHNA, CDR2 SNTAGT. The DNA for the CDR3 is TGTGCCAGCAGTGATTCGGACAGGGGGGATCAGCCCCAGCATTTT. Its translation is CASSDSDRGDQPQHF.

J is TRBJ2-2 and V is TRBV7-9, with D perhaps TRBD2 (6 bases). This CDR3 has 13 residues. Germline CDR1 SEHNR, CDR2 FQNEAQ (reference sequence). Trimming left V 5 bases short and J 7 bases short, with 11 bases between. The CDR3 coding sequence is TGTGCCAGCAGCATGCGGGGTATCGGGGAGCTGTTTTTT. Amino acids: CASSMRGIGELFF.

This clonotype occurred many times. The chain links TRBV12-3 or TRBV12-4 to TRBJ2-5, with D possibly being TRBD1 (6 bases). V was pared by 7 bases and J by 5 bases, with 14 bases between. The CDR3 loop spans 13 amino acids. The CDR3 nucleotides read TGTGCCAGCACAAGTTGGGGGCGTGAGACCCAGTACTTC. Translation gives CASTSWGRETQYF.

This clonotype turned up a few times. The genes are TRBV5-1 and TRBJ2-2, with 7 bases that match TRBD2. This CDR3 spans 15 amino acids. The germline V gene encodes CDR1 SGHRS and CDR2 YFSETQ. Trimming removed 4 bases from V and 2 bases from J; junction bases left unmatched: 5. CDR3 in amino acids: CASSRSGGNTGELFF. The CDR3 DNA follows: TGCGCCAGCAGCAGGTCGGGGGGAAACACCGGGGAGCTGTTTTTT. The entire variable domain, with the rest obtained from reference TRBV5-1 and TRBJ2-2, is as follows: KAGVTQTPRYLIKTRGQQVTLSCSPISGHRSVSWYQQTPGQGLQFLFEYFSETQRNKGNFPGRFSGRQFSNSRSEMNVSTLELGDSALYLCASSRSGGNTGELFFGEGSRLTVL.

The chain joins TRBV29-1 to TRBJ2-1; D not certain. The V end lost 3 bases, the J end lost 4 bases, and 16 bases lay between the germline ends. The CDR3 runs to 15 residues. Germline assignment: CDR1 SQVTM and CDR2 ANQGSEA. This chain's CDR3 is CSVDLHGLPYNEQFF. The DNA for the CDR3 is TGCAGCGTTGATTTGCACGGTCTACCTTACAATGAGCAGTTCTTC.

This clonotype has just a few counts. This rearrangement joins TRBV28 to TRBJ2-5; D perhaps matches TRBD2 (6 bases). Per the germline V gene, CDR1 is MDHEN and CDR2 is SYDVKM. Trimming pared 6 bases from V and 8 bases from J, leaving 13 bases between. The CDR3 consists of 12 residues. The CDR3 spells CASSPTGSTQYF. The DNA of the CDR3 is TGTGCCAGCAGCCCGACCGGGAGTACCCAGTACTTC.

This clonotype was observed a few times. The V and J genes are TRBV20-1 and TRBJ2-3; tentative D call: TRBD2 (6 bases). With 6 bases removed from V and 3 bases from J, the gap between germline ends came to 10 bases. The CDR3 has 12 amino acids. In germline, CDR1 is DFQATT, CDR2 SNEGSKA (reference sequence). The CDR3 coding sequence is TGCAGTGCCGTGGGGGGTACAGATACGCAGTATTTT. Amino acid sequence: CSAVGGTDTQYF.

The V and J genes are TRBV18 and TRBJ1-1; unclear D gene. This CDR3 is built from 12 residues. The V and J ends lost 2 bases and 4 bases respectively, with 5 bases between them. Germline V lookup: CDR1 KGHSH, CDR2 LQKENI. CDR3 region: CASSPTSTEAFF. The CDR3 DNA reads TGTGCCAGCTCACCAACAAGCACTGAAGCTTTCTTT.

CDR3 DNA sequence: TGTGCCAGCAGCGTAGCTCCGGTAAGCTCCTACAATGAGCAGTTCTTC. Translating it yields CASSVAPVSSYNEQFF. The J gene is TRBJ2-1, the V gene TRBV9; D ambiguous. Looked up from germline, CDR1 is SGDLS and CDR2 is YYNGEE. There are 16 residues in the CDR3. The V end was cut by 0 bases, the J end by 0 bases, with 10 bases between.

In this sample, this clonotype turned up a few times. The rearrangement links TRBV6-1 to TRBJ2-7, with D maybe TRBD2 (6 bases). Germline V gives CDR1 MNHNS, CDR2 SASEGT. The CDR3 consists of 16 residues. V lost 7 bases to trimming and J lost 0 bases, with 19 bases between them. The CDR3 DNA follows: TGTGCCAGCATTTGGTCGAGGCGGGGATCCTCCTACGAGCAGTACTTC. Protein product: CASIWSRRGSSYEQYF.